This record looks at one T cell receptor (beta chain) sequence and its context. The entry originates in a study of CD8 T cells in Susac syndrome. Healthy donors matched for age and sex were used as controls. Bulk CD8+ and CD4+ cells came from magnetic negative isolation; CD8+ TEMRA by FACS. With random hexamers, roughly 0.5 to 1 ug RNA was reverse transcribed. Across 54 Vbeta and 13 Jbeta, immunoSEQ multiplex PCR amplified TCR beta CDR3. TCRdb passed the immunoSEQ multiplex PCR reads through MiXCR, listing each CDR3 protein once. Of about 160,000 distinct CDR3 sequences detected, around 95% appear once; the ten largest clones hold 0.12% to 0.15%. The sample was CD4+ T cells from PBMCs. The receptor comes from a human donor in good health.

The CDR3 sequence: CASSVLWGINQPQHF. The CDR3 DNA follows: TGTGCCAGCAGCGTTCTATGGGGTATCAATCAGCCCCAGCATTTT. The chain couples TRBV7-2 to TRBJ1-5; D is unresolved. In germline, CDR1 is SGHTA, CDR2 FQGNSA. The CDR3 contains 15 residues. Between the trimmed V and J ends, which lost 5 bases and 3 bases, there was a span of 14 bases.